This TCR beta chain was recorded in a study of OX40 agonist ivuxolimab in advanced cancers. Study-wide points: With doses of 0.1-3.0 mg/kg, partial responders showed among the lowest clonal expansion.

With regard to this clone: Its target is not known.

Produced via immunoSEQ multiplex PCR; TCRdb's table is partial and in-frame only. This table holds tens of thousands of clones, 90% found once. CDR1 and CDR2 (germline): MDHEN, SYDVKM. CDR3 length: 15 residues. Germline trimming cut 5 bases from V and 3 bases from J; bases unmatched to any gene: 4. Sequencing used CD4+ or CD8+ T cells sorted from blood, obtained in a trial of the OX40 agonist ivuxolimab. The gene calls are TRBV28 and TRBJ2-3, with 11 bases lining up with TRBD2. The clonotype was recovered from an adult with an advanced solid tumor such as melanoma, head and neck, liver or kidney cancer. This CDR3 reads CASSTSGSWTDTQYF. The CDR3 nucleotides are TGTGCCAGCAGTACTAGCGGGAGTTGGACAGATACGCAGTATTTT.